The 14 T cell receptor beta chains below all came from one sample that was sequenced in a study of early stage breast cancer tumors. The method was immunoSEQ multiplex PCR; TCRdb's version includes in-frame clones alone and lacks a portion of them. This table holds 25,000 to 30,000 clones, more than 80% found once. Sequencing was performed on blood. Receptors originate from a person aged 55 to 69 with breast cancer.

A single count supports this clone. This sequence joins TRBV4-1 and TRBJ2-2; 13 nucleotides match TRBD2. This CDR3 is 15 amino acids long. CDR1 is MGHRA, CDR2 YSYEKL, per germline. J was trimmed by 7 bases and V by 4 bases; bases with no gene match: 3. Here the CDR3 reads CASSRTSGSLGELFF. The CDR3 DNA reads as TGCGCCAGCAGCCGGACTAGCGGGAGTCTCGGGGAGCTGTTTTTT.

The CDR3 coding sequence is TGTGCCAGCTCACCTCGGGAGTCCGAGGAGACCCAGTACTTC. Translating it yields CASSPRESEETQYF. This chain uses TRBV18 with TRBJ2-5; TRBD2 might be the D (6 bases). Germline CDR1 is KGHSH and CDR2 is LQKENI. Trimming took off 3 bases at V and 5 bases at J, with 13 bases between the two ends. The CDR3 loop spans 14 amino acids.

The genes are TRBV19 and TRBJ1-1; 8 bases match TRBD1. The CDR3 consists of 17 residues. Germline CDR1 and CDR2: LNHDA and SQIVND (reference sequence). Trimming took 6 bases from V and 1 from J; bases not matched to a gene: 13. This CDR3 reads CASSNPGQVVGNTEAFF. As DNA, the CDR3 is TGTGCCAGTAGCAACCCGGGACAGGTCGTGGGGAACACTGAAGCTTTCTTT.

The CDR3 sequence is CASSLWWEGRYEQYF. DNA of the CDR3: TGTGCCAGCAGCTTATGGTGGGAGGGCCGGTACGAGCAGTACTTC. The gene calls are TRBV7-9 and TRBJ2-7; 7 nucleotides align to TRBD2. Germline trimming cut 2 bases from V and 4 bases from J; bases unmatched to any gene: 8. Germline loops: CDR1 SEHNR, CDR2 FQNEAQ (reference sequence). The CDR3 runs to 15 residues.

This rearrangement joins TRBV5-1 to TRBJ1-5, with 8 bases lining up with TRBD1. The CDR3 runs to 18 residues. Germline V gene sequence: CDR1 SGHRS, CDR2 YFSETQ. Germline trimming cut 3 bases from V and 5 bases from J; bases unmatched to any gene: 16. The CDR3 sequence is CASSSGRTGRKSDQPQHF. DNA for the CDR3: TGCGCCAGCAGCTCAGGCAGGACAGGGAGAAAAAGTGATCAGCCCCAGCATTTT.

This clone is medium-sized. The V gene is TRBV30, the J gene TRBJ2-2, with 10 bases lining up with TRBD2. Germline CDR1 GTSNPN, CDR2 SVGIG (reference sequence). CDR3 length equals 17 residues. Unmatched junction bases numbered 10, after V lost 0 bases and J lost 6 bases. This chain's CDR3 is CAWSVPFRTSGAGELFF. For the CDR3, the DNA is TGTGCCTGGAGTGTACCTTTCCGGACTAGCGGAGCCGGGGAGCTGTTTTTT. Variable domain in full (rest from reference TRBV30 and TRBJ2-2): SQTIHQWPATLVQPVGSPLSLECTVEGTSNPNLYWYRQAAGRGLQLLFYSVGIGQISSEVPQNLSASRPQDRQFILSSKKLLLSDSGFYLCAWSVPFRTSGAGELFFGEGSRLTVL.

The chain employs TRBV20-1 and TRBJ2-5; the D is unclear. The length of the CDR3 is 10 residues. Germline V gene sequence: CDR1 DFQATT, CDR2 SNEGSKA (reference sequence). V was cut by 3 bases and J by 9 bases, with 8 bases left in between. For the CDR3, the DNA is TGCAGTGCTAGTGCCCCAGCCCAGTACTTC. This encodes CSASAPAQYF.

This clone was recorded once. A junction boundary mismatches the germline segment, possibly from a read error. The gene calls are TRBV11-2 and TRBJ2-1; a weak D match, TRBD1 (6 bases). Germline CDR1 reads SGHAT; CDR2 reads FQNNGV. This CDR3 spans 12 amino acids. The CDR3 loop is CASSFKGVERFF. The DNA of the CDR3 is TGTGCCAGCAGCTTTAAGGGGGTAGAGCGGTTCTTC.

V gene TRBV28 combines with J gene TRBJ1-2, with TRBD1 identical over 7 bases. J was trimmed by 5 bases and V by 5 bases; bases with no gene match: 11. The CDR3 is 15 residues long. The germline V gene encodes CDR1 MDHEN and CDR2 SYDVKM. The CDR3 coding sequence is TGTGCCAGCAGTCCCCCTCGACAGGGCGGATATGGCTACACCTTC. Amino acids: CASSPPRQGGYGYTF.

The chain combines TRBV28 with TRBJ2-5, with TRBD1 matching over 12 bases. Trimming took 5 bases from V and 1 from J; bases not matched to a gene: 2. The CDR3 length is 15 residues. Germline lookup yields CDR1 MDHEN and CDR2 SYDVKM. CDR3 in DNA: TGTGCCAGCAGTGGGGACAGGGGGCCCCAAGAGACCCAGTACTTC. Translating it yields CASSGDRGPQETQYF.

The chain links TRBV19 to TRBJ2-7; possibly TRBD1 for D (6 bases). Trimming cost V 4 bases and J 0 bases, with 13 bases left between them. Germline-derived CDR1 and CDR2 are LNHDA and SQIVND (reference sequence). The CDR3 extends over 15 amino acids. CDR3 sequence (DNA): TGTGCCAGTAGTAGGAGGACAGTACCCTCCTACGAGCAGTACTTC. It codes for CASSRRTVPSYEQYF.

The V and J genes are TRBV4-1 and TRBJ1-5; D is ambiguous. Germline lookup yields CDR1 MGHRA and CDR2 YSYEKL. This CDR3 comprises 13 residues. Trimming shortened V by 5 bases and J by 8 bases, and 13 bases separated the two germline ends. CDR3 DNA sequence: TGCGCCAGCAGCTCCTTTGGGAGGGAGCCCCAGCATTTT. Its protein product is CASSSFGREPQHF.

V and J are TRBV19 and TRBJ1-1; D is uncertain. CDR1 and CDR2 from the germline V gene are LNHDA and SQIVND (reference sequence). CDR3 size: 12 residues. Trimming removed 2 bases at V and 9 bases at J, with 10 bases between. CDR3 residues: CASSITQRKAFF. In DNA form, the CDR3 reads TGTGCCAGTAGTATAACGCAGCGAAAAGCTTTCTTT. Based on the CDR3 plus reference TRBV19 and TRBJ1-1, the full variable domain is DGGITQSPKYLFRKEGQNVTLSCEQNLNHDAMYWYRQDPGQGLRLIYYSQIVNDFQKGDIAEGYSVSREKKESFPLTVTSAQKNPTAFYLCASSITQRKAFFGQGTRLTVV.

The chain couples TRBV7-9 to TRBJ1-1; TRBD1 matches at 11 bases. Germline V gene sequence: CDR1 SEHNR, CDR2 FQNEAQ (reference sequence). The J segment lost 0 bases and the V segment lost 10 bases, leaving 7 bases of the junction unmatched. The CDR3 runs 15 residues. For the CDR3, the DNA is TGTGCCACGGGACAGGGGGGTGGCGTGAACACTGAAGCTTTCTTT. Its translation is CATGQGGGVNTEAFF.